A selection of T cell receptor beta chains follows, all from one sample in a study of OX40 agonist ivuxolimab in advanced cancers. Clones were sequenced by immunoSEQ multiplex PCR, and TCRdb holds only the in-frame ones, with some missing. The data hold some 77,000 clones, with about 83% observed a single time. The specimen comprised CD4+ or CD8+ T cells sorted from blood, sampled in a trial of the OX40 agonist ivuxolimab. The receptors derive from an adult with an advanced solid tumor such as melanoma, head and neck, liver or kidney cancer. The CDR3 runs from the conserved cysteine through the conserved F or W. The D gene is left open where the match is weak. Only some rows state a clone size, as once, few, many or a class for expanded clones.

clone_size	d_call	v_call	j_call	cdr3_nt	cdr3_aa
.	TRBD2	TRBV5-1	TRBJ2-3	TGCGCCAGCAGCACGGGACTAGCGGGTAGCACAGATACGCAGTATTTT	CASSTGLAGSTDTQYF
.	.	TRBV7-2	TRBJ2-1	TGTGCCAGCAGCTTATCCAGCCGCTTCTACAATGAGCAGTTCTTC	CASSLSSRFYNEQFF
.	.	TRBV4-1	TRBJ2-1	TGCGCCAGCAGCCTTGAGGAGGGCAGTGAGCAGTTCTTC	CASSLEEGSEQFF
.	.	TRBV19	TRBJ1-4	TGTGCCAGTAGTATTGGGCTCGGAGGACCAACTAATGAAAAACTGTTTTTT	CASSIGLGGPTNEKLFF
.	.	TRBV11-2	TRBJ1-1	TGTGCCAGCAGCTTAGCGGTGAACACTGAAGCTTTCTTT	CASSLAVNTEAFF
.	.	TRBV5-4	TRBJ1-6	TGTGCCAGCAGCTCACTAGGGCAGGGCGATAATTCACCCCTCCACTTT	CASSSLGQGDNSPLHF
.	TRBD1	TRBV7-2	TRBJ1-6	TGTGCCAGCAGCACAACCTTCGGACAGGGGGCGCGGTCACCCCTCCACTTT	CASSTTFGQGARSPLHF
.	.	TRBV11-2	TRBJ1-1	TGTGCCAGCAGCCCGCCAACGTCATCAGCTTTCTTT	CASSPPTSSAFF
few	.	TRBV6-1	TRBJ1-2	TGTGCCAGCAGTGAAAGGGCAGGGACCCTCTCCGGCTATGGCTACACCTTC	CASSERAGTLSGYGYTF
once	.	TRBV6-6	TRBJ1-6	TGTGCCAGCAAAATAGACGGAGGCAGGCTCCACTTT	CASKIDGGRLHF
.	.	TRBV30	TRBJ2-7	TGTGCCTGGAGGGTCGACAGGCGGTACGAGCAGTACTTC	CAWRVDRRYEQYF